This T cell receptor (beta chain) was sequenced during a study of T cells in women clearing cervical HPV infection. Turning to the study itself: Cases' blood sampling followed lesion detection by median around 150 days (90 to 200).

To note about this clone: The sequenced fragment ends 3 residues before the CDR3 boundary, so the rest is inferred from the germline J gene.

Prevalent HPV16 infections were excluded; only incident single HPV16 infections included. Only in-frame clones appear in the TCRdb table, and some are missing; sequencing was by immunoSEQ multiplex PCR. This listing includes roughly 30,000 clones. Germline-derived CDR1 and CDR2 are SNHLY and FYNNEI. There are 14 residues in the CDR3. Trimming took 5 bases from V and 1 from J; bases not matched to a gene: 1. What was sequenced was blood buffy coat. The sequence was collected from a woman between 18 and 75 years old with a cervical HPV16 infection that either progressed to CIN3+ or cleared (not recorded which). The V gene is TRBV2, the J gene TRBJ2-2; 7 bases fit TRBD1. The covered CDR3 bases are TGTGCCAGCAGTCGGACAGGGAACACCGGGGAG. It translates to CASSRTGNTGE. The whole CDR3 sequence reads CASSRTGNTGELFF.